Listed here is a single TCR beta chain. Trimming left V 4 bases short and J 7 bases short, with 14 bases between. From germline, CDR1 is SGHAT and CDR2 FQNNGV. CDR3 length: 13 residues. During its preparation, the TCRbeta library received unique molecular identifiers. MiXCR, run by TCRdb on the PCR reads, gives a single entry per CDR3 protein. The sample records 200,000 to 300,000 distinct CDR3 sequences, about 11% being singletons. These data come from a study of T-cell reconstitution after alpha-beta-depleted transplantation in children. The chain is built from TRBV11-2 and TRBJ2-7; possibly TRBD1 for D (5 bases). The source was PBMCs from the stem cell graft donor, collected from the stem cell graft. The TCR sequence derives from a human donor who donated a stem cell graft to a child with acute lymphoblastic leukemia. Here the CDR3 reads CASSSTQVREQYF. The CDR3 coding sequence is TGTGCCAGCAGCTCCACACAGGTTCGAGAGCAGTACTTC.